A single sample gave rise to the 17 T cell receptor beta chains below, sequenced in a study of shared clonotypes between healthy human individuals. Sequencing was performed with immunoSEQ multiplex PCR; in TCRdb, only in-frame clones are kept and a portion is missing. The sample lists 1,100,000 or so clones, 75% to 85% occurring once. Material for sequencing was memory CD4+ T cells from PBMCs. The subset was: CD45RA-negative fraction. The receptors were sampled from a man between 18 and 35 years old in good health. Some clones in this sample may be carry-over from other donors' samples.

J is TRBJ1-1 and V is TRBV5-1; the D gene is possibly TRBD1 (5 bases). The length of the CDR3 is 15 residues. Trimming pared 6 bases from V and 0 bases from J, leaving 15 bases between. Germline CDR1 and CDR2: SGHRS and YFSETQ. The CDR3 sequence: CASTSGHGVNTEAFF. The CDR3 bases are TGCGCCAGCACCTCGGGGCATGGCGTGAACACTGAAGCTTTCTTT. The variable domain in full, completed from reference TRBV5-1 and TRBJ1-1, reads KAGVTQTPRYLIKTRGQQVTLSCSPISGHRSVSWYQQTPGQGLQFLFEYFSETQRNKGNFPGRFSGRQFSNSRSEMNVSTLELGDSALYLCASTSGHGVNTEAFFGQGTRLTVV.

The chain is built from TRBV7-9 and TRBJ2-7; perhaps D is TRBD1 or TRBD2 (5 bases each). V was cut by 2 bases and J by 3 bases, with 11 bases left in between. Germline CDR1 SEHNR, CDR2 FQNEAQ (reference sequence). This CDR3 contains 14 residues. CDR3 nucleotides: TGTGCCAGCAGCTTACCCTGGGACGGCTACGAGCAGTACTTC. It encodes CASSLPWDGYEQYF.

This clone has a count of ten or more. The chain carries TRBV28 and TRBJ1-5; weak D call: TRBD1 (6 bases). V lost 6 bases and J lost 4, with 16 bases in between. The CDR3 runs to 15 residues. Germline V gene data show CDR1 as MDHEN and CDR2 as SYDVKM. CDR3 residues: CASRTYRVRNQPQHF. In nucleotides, the CDR3 is TGTGCCAGCAGGACTTACAGGGTTAGGAATCAGCCCCAGCATTTT.

The V and J genes are TRBV10-1 and TRBJ2-7; 12 nucleotides match TRBD2. Germline values: CDR1 WNHNN, CDR2 SYGVQD (reference sequence). The CDR3 spans 15 residues. J gave up 2 bases and V 2 bases, and 1 base lay outside the gene matches. DNA for the CDR3: TGCGCCAGCAGTGAGACTAGCGGGGGGACCTACGAGCAGTACTTC. It specifies CASSETSGGTYEQYF.

The chain has TRBV6-5 and TRBJ1-2, with a possible D match to TRBD1 (6 bases). V was clipped by 2 bases and J by 8 bases, with 12 bases between them. Germline CDR1 MNHEY, CDR2 SVGAGI. The CDR3 runs to 13 residues. The DNA for the CDR3 is TGTGCCAGCAGTTACCGGGGGGCGAGGGGCTACACCTTC. Protein product: CASSYRGARGYTF.

CDR3 nucleotides: TGTGCCAGCGAGAGGGAGTACAATGAGCAGTTCTTC. Its translation: CASEREYNEQFF. The rearrangement links TRBV7-9 to TRBJ2-1, with TRBD2 as a possible D gene (5 bases). Germline V gene sequence: CDR1 SEHNR, CDR2 FQNEAQ (reference sequence). V was clipped by 8 bases and J by 4 bases, with 9 bases between them. CDR3 length: 12 residues.

The V gene is TRBV4-3, the J gene TRBJ2-6; the match to TRBD1 covers 9 bases. The CDR3 is 17 amino acids. From germline, CDR1 is LGHNA and CDR2 YSLEER. After removal of 2 bases from V and 2 bases from J, the junction contained 4 bases not matched to a gene. The CDR3 bases are TGCGCCAGCAGCCAACTACAGGGGGCGGCTGGGGCCAACGTCCTGACTTTC. It codes for CASSQLQGAAGANVLTF.

The rearrangement links TRBV5-6 to TRBJ1-1; D is uncertain. This CDR3 is built from 14 residues. Germline-derived CDR1 and CDR2 are SGHDT and YYEEEE. V shed 6 bases and J shed 0 bases, with 12 bases lying between them. The CDR3 here is CASNFLDVNTEAFF. The CDR3 DNA reads TGTGCCAGCAACTTTTTAGACGTGAACACTGAAGCTTTCTTT.

In its sample, this clone was seen once. The CDR3 protein is CAWSVRGLEQFF. In DNA form, the CDR3 reads TGTGCCTGGAGTGTCCGGGGGCTTGAGCAGTTCTTC. The chain links TRBV30 to TRBJ2-1; D is tentatively TRBD1 or TRBD2 (6 bases each). The CDR3 contains 12 residues. With 0 bases removed from V and 9 bases from J, the gap between germline ends came to 9 bases. The V gene's germline CDR1 is GTSNPN and CDR2 SVGIG (reference sequence).

This clone was picked up a small number of times. V usage is TRBV7-9 and J usage is TRBJ2-1; TRBD1 agrees at 8 bases. The CDR3 is made up of 16 amino acids. Germline trimming cut 3 bases from V and 4 bases from J; bases unmatched to any gene: 8. Germline-derived CDR1 and CDR2 are SEHNR and FQNEAQ (reference sequence). The CDR3 DNA sequence: TGTGCCAGCAGCTTCAGGGGGACAGGATTTTACAATGAGCAGTTCTTC. This encodes CASSFRGTGFYNEQFF.

As regards this clone: This may be a read error, as it is one base from a much larger clone. Other DNA sequences in this specimen translate into the identical CDR3. The V gene is TRBV7-7, the J gene TRBJ2-5; D gene uncertain. V lost 1 base, J lost 1 base, and 4 bases lay in between. CDR1 and CDR2 (germline): SSHAT, FNYEAQ (reference sequence). The CDR3 consists of 13 residues. CDR3 in DNA: TGTGCCAGCAGCTTAGGGCTCCAAGAGACCCAGTACTTC. Translating gives CASSLGLQETQYF. The full variable domain, with the rest looked up from reference TRBV7-7 and TRBJ2-5, is GAGVSQSPRYKVTKRGQDVTLRCDPISSHATLYWYQQALGQGPEFLTYFNYEAQPDKSGLPSDRFSAERPEGSISTLTIQRTEQRDSAMYRCASSLGLQETQYFGPGTRLLVL.

V gene TRBV15 combines with J gene TRBJ2-1; D perhaps matches TRBD2 (5 bases). The CDR3 runs 15 residues. CDR1 is LNHNV, CDR2 YYDKDF, per germline (reference sequence). V lost 0 bases and J 8 bases, leaving 14 bases between the germline ends. CDR3: CATSREAEVSDEQFF. For the CDR3, the DNA is TGTGCCACCAGCAGAGAAGCGGAGGTTAGCGATGAGCAGTTCTTC.

This clone has a single count. The chain couples TRBV6-5 to TRBJ2-1; the match to TRBD2 covers 10 bases. Per germline, CDR1 MNHEY and CDR2 SVGAGI. The J segment lost 9 bases and the V segment lost 6 bases, leaving 11 bases of the junction unmatched. The CDR3 length is 15 residues. The CDR3 region has the DNA TGTGCCAGCAGCCACGGGCTAGCGGGAGCGGCTGAGCAGTTCTTC. Protein product: CASSHGLAGAAEQFF.

In its sample, this clone was seen once. The rearrangement joins TRBV28 to TRBJ2-1; no firm D call. Per germline, CDR1 MDHEN and CDR2 SYDVKM. The CDR3 covers 11 residues. V lost 5 bases to trimming and J lost 9 bases, with 8 bases between them. The CDR3 sequence: CASSTYGEQFF. The CDR3 region has the DNA TGTGCCAGCAGTACCTACGGTGAGCAGTTCTTC.

The V gene is TRBV6-5, the J gene TRBJ1-6, with 7 positions matching TRBD1. J was trimmed by 10 bases and V by 9 bases; bases with no gene match: 15. This CDR3 comprises 15 residues. Germline V gene sequence: CDR1 MNHEY, CDR2 SVGAGI. In nucleotides, the CDR3 is TGTGCCAGTACCCCTGTGGCAGGGGGGTGGTCACCCCTCCACTTT. Translation: CASTPVAGGWSPLHF.

This chain joins TRBV5-1 and TRBJ1-4; the match to TRBD1 covers 7 bases. The ends lost 0 bases at V and 8 bases at J; junction bases unmatched: 10. Germline V CDR1 and CDR2: SGHRS, YFSETQ. CDR3 length: 16 amino acids. The CDR3 nucleotides are TGCGCCAGCAGCTTGGCCTGGCAGGGGGGAGGAGAAAAACTGTTTTTT. It encodes CASSLAWQGGGEKLFF.

Points on this clone: Other DNA sequences in this specimen translate into the identical CDR3. The rearrangement joins TRBV7-2 to TRBJ1-5, with D maybe TRBD1 (6 bases). V was trimmed by 5 bases and J by 1 base, leaving 6 bases between them. CDR3 length equals 13 residues. Germline V lookup: CDR1 SGHTA, CDR2 FQGNSA. CDR3 residues: CASSQGSNQPQHF. CDR3 nucleotide sequence: TGTGCCAGCAGCCAGGGGAGCAATCAGCCCCAGCATTTT.